These 32 T cell receptor beta chains came from one sample sequenced in a study of blood T cell repertoires in COVID-19. Assay used: immunoSEQ multiplex PCR; TCRdb lists only in-frame clones, some missing. The sample carries hundreds of thousands of clones, around 85% recorded once. The material sequenced was peripheral blood. The receptors were gathered from a woman aged 18 to 35 with acute or convalescent COVID-19.

The chain links TRBV18 to TRBJ1-1; D gene uncertain. Trimming removed 3 bases from V and 1 base from J, with 9 bases in between. The germline V gene has CDR1 KGHSH and CDR2 LQKENI. The CDR3 consists of 14 residues. CDR3 amino acids: CASSPAGGNTEAFF. CDR3 bases: TGTGCCAGCTCACCTGCGGGCGGGAACACTGAAGCTTTCTTT.

This chain connects TRBV5-1 to TRBJ2-5; 14 bases match TRBD2. CDR1 SGHRS and CDR2 YFSETQ come from the germline V gene. V was clipped by 4 bases and J by 4 bases; unmatched bases: 6. The CDR3 has 16 amino acids. The DNA for the CDR3 is TGCGCCAGCAGCACTGGGACTAGCGGGGGCCGAGAGACCCAGTACTTC. This codes for CASSTGTSGGRETQYF.

The J gene is TRBJ1-4, the V gene TRBV4-2; D may be TRBD1 (5 bases). Germline V CDR1 and CDR2: LGHNA, YNFKEQ. CDR3 size: 13 residues. V lost 8 bases to trimming and J lost 10 bases, with 17 bases between them. As DNA, the CDR3 is TGTGCCAGCCGCGGACTACAGGCGGGAAAACTGTTTTTT. This encodes CASRGLQAGKLFF.

The chain uses TRBV18 and TRBJ1-6, with unresolved D. Germline lookup yields CDR1 KGHSH and CDR2 LQKENI. The CDR3 totals 15 residues. V lost 2 bases to trimming and J lost 5 bases, with 10 bases between them. CDR3 loop: CASSPAGGNNSPLHF. CDR3 nucleotide sequence: TGTGCCAGCTCACCAGCCGGCGGTAATAATTCACCCCTCCACTTT.

The V call is TRBV24-1, the J call TRBJ2-5; no definite D call. V gave up 5 bases and J gave up 0 bases, with 9 bases separating them. The CDR3 is 14 amino acids. Germline CDR1 is KGHDR and CDR2 is SFDVKD. This CDR3 reads CATSAHGYQETQYF. CDR3 coding DNA: TGTGCCACCAGTGCTCACGGGTACCAAGAGACCCAGTACTTC.

The table lists this clone with a count of one. The CDR3 DNA follows: TGTGCCAGCTCACCGTCCCGGGACAGGGGCAGGAATGAAAAACTGTTTTTT. It translates to CASSPSRDRGRNEKLFF. The chain is built from TRBV18 and TRBJ1-4, with TRBD1 matching over 10 bases. The CDR3 contains 17 residues. With 3 bases clipped from V and 5 bases from J, the junction kept 9 bases outside the gene matches. The germline gives CDR1 KGHSH, CDR2 LQKENI.

The chain carries TRBV28 and TRBJ2-3; 10 bases are a match to TRBD2. Germline assignment: CDR1 MDHEN and CDR2 SYDVKM. V gave up 5 bases and J gave up 5 bases; unmatched junction bases: 13. This CDR3 region has 17 residues. As DNA, the CDR3 is TGTGCCAGCAGTGAGATAGCGGGAGGCACTAACAAAGATACGCAGTATTTT. It translates to CASSEIAGGTNKDTQYF.

J is TRBJ2-1 and V is TRBV7-8; weak D call: TRBD2 (5 bases). V was clipped by 2 bases and J by 7 bases, with 15 bases between them. The CDR3 is made up of 15 amino acids. Germline assignment: CDR1 SGHVS and CDR2 FQNEAQ. The CDR3 region is CASSLLRGSGNEQFF. The CDR3 nucleotides read TGTGCCAGCAGCTTACTCCGGGGATCGGGGAATGAGCAGTTCTTC.

The rearrangement links TRBV19 to TRBJ2-5; 10 positions match TRBD2. CDR3 length: 13 amino acids. Germline values: CDR1 LNHDA, CDR2 SQIVND (reference sequence). Trimming cost V 5 bases and J 5 bases; bases outside gene matches: 2. CDR3 protein: CASSLAGGETQYF. The CDR3, as DNA: TGTGCCAGTAGTTTAGCGGGAGGTGAGACCCAGTACTTC.

This clone was recorded only once. V usage is TRBV6-5 and J usage is TRBJ1-4; 9 bases align to TRBD1. V dropped 6 bases and J dropped 8; count of bases not matched to a gene: 7. Looked up from germline, CDR1 is MNHEY and CDR2 is SVGAGI. This CDR3 is 14 amino acids long. The CDR3 nucleotides are TGTGCCAGCAGATTACAGGGGGCAGGGGAAAAACTGTTTTTT. Protein: CASRLQGAGEKLFF.

The rearrangement links TRBV15 to TRBJ2-3; a weak D match, TRBD2 (6 bases). CDR3 length: 12 residues. The germline V and J ends were trimmed by 0 bases and 9 bases, with 7 bases remaining between them. CDR1 and CDR2 from the germline V gene are LNHNV and YYDKDF (reference sequence). As DNA, the CDR3 is TGTGCCACCAGCAGAGATCGGGGGACGCAGTATTTT. It translates to CATSRDRGTQYF.

To note about this clone: The identical CDR3 is also encoded by other nucleotide sequences in the sample. The V and J genes are TRBV5-4 and TRBJ1-4; TRBD1 might be the D (6 bases). The CDR3 totals 15 residues. The germline V gene encodes CDR1 SGHNT and CDR2 YYREEE (reference sequence). V shed 0 bases and J shed 3 bases, with 9 bases lying between them. The DNA of the CDR3 is TGTGCCAGCAGCTTGGACAGGGCCGCTAATGAAAAACTGTTTTTT. Its protein product is CASSLDRAANEKLFF.

The rearrangement links TRBV18 to TRBJ2-7; D ambiguous. V was shortened by 8 bases and J by 0 bases, with 14 bases between the two germline ends. CDR3 length equals 14 residues. CDR1 KGHSH and CDR2 LQKENI come from the germline V gene. This CDR3 reads CASADTLYSYEQYF. DNA of the CDR3: TGTGCCAGCGCCGATACATTATACTCCTACGAGCAGTACTTC.

V and J are TRBV4-1 and TRBJ1-1; D gene uncertain. The CDR3 consists of 12 residues. Germline V gives CDR1 MGHRA, CDR2 YSYEKL. V was pared by 2 bases and J by 7 bases, with 8 bases between. The CDR3 loop is CASSQSRDEAFF. CDR3 DNA: TGCGCCAGCAGCCAAAGCCGGGATGAAGCTTTCTTT.

This sequence joins TRBV15 and TRBJ1-6, with 7 nucleotides matching TRBD1. V trimming: 4 bases; J trimming: 0 bases; junction bases outside the gene matches: 12. CDR1 is LNHNV, CDR2 YYDKDF, per germline (reference sequence). There are 19 residues in the CDR3. The CDR3 nucleotides are TGTGCCACCAGCAAATGGGGCCAGGGGGGAAGCTCCTATAATTCACCCCTCCACTTT. Its protein is CATSKWGQGGSSYNSPLHF.

The chain uses TRBV6-5 and TRBJ2-7, with D hard to call. The CDR3 covers 14 residues. Germline CDR1 MNHEY, CDR2 SVGAGI. The ends were cut back, 6 bases at V and 0 bases at J, with 12 bases in the middle. CDR3 region: CASSPINSSYEQYF. CDR3 sequence (DNA): TGTGCCAGCAGCCCCATCAACAGCTCCTACGAGCAGTACTTC.

The chain uses TRBV5-1 and TRBJ1-4; 9 bases line up with TRBD1. The CDR3 consists of 15 residues. With V trimmed by 3 bases and J by 8 bases, 8 bases remained unmatched. CDR1 and CDR2 from the germline V gene are SGHRS and YFSETQ. CDR3 sequence: CASSSARQGDEKLFF. For the CDR3, the DNA is TGCGCCAGCAGCTCCGCGAGACAGGGGGACGAAAAACTGTTTTTT.

The chain links TRBV7-9 to TRBJ2-1, with 9 positions matching TRBD2. The V gene end was trimmed by 7 bases and the J gene end by 0 bases; junction bases not matched to a gene: 4. The CDR3 loop spans 15 amino acids. The germline V gene encodes CDR1 SEHNR and CDR2 FQNEAQ (reference sequence). The CDR3 spells CASTFSGSSYNEQFF. Written as DNA, the CDR3 is TGTGCCAGCACCTTTAGCGGGAGCTCCTACAATGAGCAGTTCTTC.

CDR3 coding DNA: TGTGCCAGCAGTTCCGCAGGGGGAAGGACTGAAGCTTTCTTT. Residues: CASSSAGGRTEAFF. The chain carries TRBV6-5 and TRBJ1-1; 7 positions match TRBD1. Unmatched junction bases numbered 7, after V lost 4 bases and J lost 5 bases. This CDR3 comprises 14 residues. Per the germline V gene, CDR1 is MNHEY and CDR2 is SVGAGI.

V gene TRBV6-4 combines with J gene TRBJ2-1; D might be TRBD2 (6 bases). V was cut by 4 bases and J by 9 bases, with 16 bases left in between. This CDR3 comprises 14 residues. Per germline, CDR1 MRHNA and CDR2 SNTAGT. The CDR3 here is CASSGGDAAGEQFF. The CDR3 bases are TGTGCCAGCAGTGGCGGGGACGCCGCAGGTGAGCAGTTCTTC.

The chain employs TRBV21-1 and TRBJ1-1. TRBV21-1 is tagged as a pseudogene. CDR3 size: 14 residues. The chain's CDR3 is CASSKKSYYTEAFF. CDR3 sequence (DNA): TGTGCCAGCAGCAAAAAATCCTATTACACTGAAGCTTTCTTT.

Regarding this clone: Germline is not matched at one junction end, which may reflect a read error. This chain connects TRBV2 to TRBJ2-1; the D gene is possibly TRBD2 (6 bases). This CDR3 region has 14 residues. In germline, CDR1 is SNHLY, CDR2 FYNNEI. The CDR3 sequence is CASSGGSGLNEQFF. The CDR3 DNA follows: TGTGCCAGCAGTGGGGGAAGCGGACTAAATGAACAGTTCTTC.

The V call is TRBV30, the J call TRBJ1-5, with TRBD1 as a possible D gene (6 bases). This CDR3 contains 16 residues. The germline CDR1 and CDR2 sequences are GTSNPN and SVGIG (reference sequence). V was shortened by 0 bases and J by 2 bases, with 14 bases between the two germline ends. CDR3 DNA: TGTGCCTGGAGTGTTGCAGGGGCTTTGGGCAATCAGCCCCAGCATTTT. Protein sequence: CAWSVAGALGNQPQHF.

A single count supports this clone. This sequence joins TRBV10-3 and TRBJ1-4, with D perhaps TRBD1 (5 bases). CDR3 length: 15 residues. Germline CDR1 is ENHRY and CDR2 is SYGVKD. Trimming took 2 bases from V and 0 from J, leaving 7 bases between them. The DNA for the CDR3 is TGTGCCATCAGTGAGGCAGGGACAACTAATGAAAAACTGTTTTTT. This sequence encodes CAISEAGTTNEKLFF.

The chain has TRBV6-6 and TRBJ2-7, with 7 bases lining up with TRBD1. The V gene end was trimmed by 5 bases and the J gene end by 3 bases; junction bases not matched to a gene: 10. The CDR3 totals 15 residues. In germline, CDR1 is MNHNY, CDR2 SVGAGI (reference sequence). The CDR3 DNA is TGTGCCAGCAGTACCCGACAGGGCCAGATCTACGAGCAGTACTTC. It encodes CASSTRQGQIYEQYF.

The J gene is TRBJ2-7, the V gene TRBV2; 9 bases agree with TRBD1. Germline V gives CDR1 SNHLY, CDR2 FYNNEI. V shed 6 bases, J shed 5 bases, and the junction held 14 bases outside the gene matches. CDR3 size: 16 residues. CDR3 DNA: TGTGCCAGCAGAGGCTTCGGGGGACAGGGAATCGACGAGCAGTACTTC. Protein product: CASRGFGGQGIDEQYF. The full variable domain, with the rest looked up from reference TRBV2 and TRBJ2-7, is EPEVTQTPSHQVTQMGQEVILRCVPISNHLYFYWYRQILGQKVEFLVSFYNNEISEKSEIFDDQFSVERPDGSNFTLKIRSTKLEDSAMYFCASRGFGGQGIDEQYFGPGTRLTVT.

The CDR3 nucleotides read TGTGCCAGCTCACCACTAGAAGGGGGCCATTTTTCCCTGTACAATGAGCAGTTCTTC. It yields the protein CASSPLEGGHFSLYNEQFF. The chain carries TRBV18 and TRBJ2-1; 7 nucleotides match TRBD1. Germline trimming cut 1 base from V and 4 bases from J; bases unmatched to any gene: 16. Germline V gives CDR1 KGHSH, CDR2 LQKENI. CDR3 length equals 19 residues.

The chain's CDR3 is CASSLPPLSHEQYF. The CDR3 bases are TGTGCCAGCAGCTTACCCCCCCTTAGCCACGAGCAGTACTTC. This chain joins TRBV11-2 and TRBJ2-7, with D hard to call. Germline CDR1 reads SGHAT; CDR2 reads FQNNGV. The CDR3 loop spans 14 amino acids. V was clipped by 2 bases and J by 5 bases, with 13 bases between them.

The gene calls are TRBV9 and TRBJ2-1; 7 positions match TRBD2. There are 15 residues in the CDR3. The ends lost 3 bases at V and 5 bases at J; junction bases unmatched: 8. Per the germline V gene, CDR1 is SGDLS and CDR2 is YYNGEE. In nucleotides, the CDR3 is TGTGCCAGCAGCGACCAGCGGGGTACCCACAATGAGCAGTTCTTC. As protein: CASSDQRGTHNEQFF.

This clone was detected only once. The chain couples TRBV6-5 to TRBJ1-5, with 10 bases fitting TRBD1. The germline V gene has CDR1 MNHEY and CDR2 SVGAGI. The CDR3 extends over 15 amino acids. V was clipped by 2 bases and J by 6 bases; unmatched bases: 4. CDR3 coding DNA: TGTGCCAGCAGTTACCTCAGGACAGGGGGTCAGCCCCAGCATTTT. It yields the protein CASSYLRTGGQPQHF.

This chain connects TRBV7-9 to TRBJ2-3; TRBD2 agrees at 7 bases. Germline-derived CDR1 and CDR2 are SEHNR and FQNEAQ (reference sequence). Germline trimming cut 0 bases from V and 2 bases from J; bases unmatched to any gene: 5. The CDR3 runs 16 residues. CDR3 DNA sequence: TGTGCCAGCAGCTTAGCGAGCGGGGCAGTCACAGATACGCAGTATTTT. This encodes CASSLASGAVTDTQYF.

The rearrangement links TRBV20-1 to TRBJ1-2, with D uncertain. The CDR3 runs 8 residues. Per the germline V gene, CDR1 is DFQATT and CDR2 is SNEGSKA (reference sequence). The CDR3 nucleotides read TGCAGCGGGGATGGCTACACCTTC. It is translated as CSGDGYTF.